These 9 T cell receptor beta chains were sequenced from one sample in a study of T cells in Graves' hyperthyroidism and ophthalmopathy. It was RNA transcripts that yielded the amplified TCR beta CDR3 regions. When the TCR CDR3 underwent first-round RT-PCR, the HTBI primer set was used. TCRdb re-derived calls from the multiplex PCR reads in MiXCR, one entry per CDR3 protein. The table lists about 160,000 distinct CDR3 sequences, 9.4% of them singletons. Material for sequencing was blood. These receptors all come from a woman aged 18-29 years with Graves' hyperthyroidism that later progressed to Graves' ophthalmopathy.

This clonotype has at least ten counts. The chain joins TRBV6-1 to TRBJ1-2; D remains unclear. The germline V gene has CDR1 MNHNS and CDR2 SASEGT. The length of the CDR3 is 12 residues. The V and J ends lost 1 base and 12 bases respectively, with 12 bases between them. The CDR3 DNA reads TGTGCCAGCAGTGAAGGGTTTTTTATCGACACCTTC. This encodes CASSEGFFIDTF.

The table lists this clonotype with many counts. CDR3 amino acids: CASDLTGAHQFF. CDR3 nucleotides: TGTGCCAGCGACCTAACGGGGGCTCATCAGTTCTTC. The rearrangement joins TRBV2 to TRBJ2-1; D possibly uses TRBD1 or TRBD2 (6 bases each). CDR1 SNHLY and CDR2 FYNNEI come from the germline V gene. The CDR3 sequence is 12 residues long. Trimming left V 8 bases short and J 13 bases short, with 18 bases between.

This clonotype has ten or more counts. The genes are TRBV18 and TRBJ1-5; the D is unclear. CDR1 KGHSH and CDR2 LQKENI come from the germline V gene. Trimming took 9 bases from V and 3 from J, leaving 15 bases between them. The CDR3 totals 14 residues. This CDR3 is CASSEGVDNQPQHF. CDR3 nucleotide sequence: TGTGCCAGTTCGGAGGGTGTGGACAATCAGCCCCAGCATTTT.

This clonotype showed up just a few times. The V call is TRBV20-1, the J call TRBJ2-7, with D perhaps TRBD2 (5 bases). The CDR3 sequence is 15 residues long. V lost 6 bases to trimming and J lost 5 bases, with 23 bases between them. CDR1 is DFQATT and CDR2 is SNEGSKA in the germline V gene (reference sequence). CDR3 sequence: CSAPVEDFLGDEQYF. As DNA, the CDR3 is TGCAGTGCCCCAGTTGAGGACTTCCTTGGAGACGAGCAGTACTTC.

Worth noting for this clonotype: A read error may explain this, as a much larger clone is one base away. The V and J genes are TRBV3-1 and TRBJ2-7; the match to TRBD2 covers 10 bases. Germline V gene lookup returns CDR1 LGHDT and CDR2 YNNKEL (reference sequence). This CDR3 is built from 12 residues. After removal of 4 bases from V and 9 bases from J, the junction contained 3 bases not matched to a gene. The CDR3 DNA follows: TGTGCCAGCAGCCGGACTAGCGGTGGGCAGTACTTC. Translated, it gives CASSRTSGGQYF.

This clonotype was counted at least ten times. The V gene is TRBV28, the J gene TRBJ2-3; TRBD2 agrees at 9 bases. V lost 3 bases and J lost 4; bases outside the gene matches: 8. The CDR3 is 16 residues long. Germline V gene sequence: CDR1 MDHEN, CDR2 SYDVKM. The CDR3 reads CASSLGGGGASDTQYF. CDR3 bases: TGTGCCAGCAGTTTGGGCGGCGGGGGGGCATCAGATACGCAGTATTTT.

This clonotype appeared a few times. This chain joins TRBV15 and TRBJ2-3; the D gene could be TRBD1 or TRBD2 (5 bases each). The CDR3 is made up of 16 amino acids. Per the germline V gene, CDR1 is LNHNV and CDR2 is YYDKDF (reference sequence). Deletions cut 0 bases from V and 0 bases from J, with 10 bases between. CDR3 loop: CATSRDRGGSTDTQYF. The CDR3 DNA is TGTGCCACCAGCAGAGATCGGGGCGGGAGCACAGATACGCAGTATTTT.

Note on this clonotype: It is unclear where the CDR3 begins or ends on the DNA, so no DNA is shown, and the CDR3 is as TCRdb lists it. This sequence joins TRBV5-5 and TRBJ1-5; the table gives TRBD1 as D, unverified against the DNA. The CDR3 spans 15 amino acids, including both terminal residues. Germline assignment: CDR1 SGHKS and CDR2 YYEKEE (reference sequence). The CDR3 sequence is CASSLFGGGNQPPHF.

This clonotype was seen a handful of times. This chain connects TRBV20-1 to TRBJ2-5; 9 bases are a match to TRBD2. J was trimmed by 3 bases and V by 6 bases; bases with no gene match: 20. The CDR3 length is 18 residues. CDR1 is DFQATT and CDR2 is SNEGSKA in the germline V gene (reference sequence). The CDR3 loop reads CSATPMGAGGVPKETQYF. CDR3 in DNA: TGCAGTGCCACCCCCATGGGGGCGGGGGGGGTCCCTAAAGAGACCCAGTACTTC.